Below are 32 T cell receptor beta chains sequenced from a single sample in a study of blood T cell repertoires in COVID-19. Clones were sequenced by immunoSEQ multiplex PCR, and TCRdb holds only the in-frame ones, with some missing. The sample shows roughly 190,000 clones, about 85% of them seen only once. The source material was peripheral blood. The receptors were gathered from a woman aged 55 to 70 with acute or convalescent COVID-19.

In the case of this clone: The junction and the germline gene differ at one end; a read error may be behind it. V and J are TRBV7-9 and TRBJ2-7; TRBD2 matches 9 bases. CDR3 length equals 14 residues. The germline V gene encodes CDR1 SEHNR and CDR2 FQNEAQ (reference sequence). The CDR3 region is CASNNTSGRNEQCF. The CDR3 DNA is TGTGCCAGCAACAACACTAGCGGGCGGAACGAGCAGTGCTTC.

The rearrangement uses TRBV15 and TRBJ2-7; TRBD1 matches 7 bases. Germline-derived CDR1 and CDR2 are LNHNV and YYDKDF (reference sequence). The CDR3 contains 15 residues. With V trimmed by 3 bases and J by 6 bases, 11 bases remained unmatched. The CDR3, as DNA: TGTGCCACCAGCAGGGGAACTACAGGGGTGAGCGAGCAGTACGTC. Amino acid sequence: CATSRGTTGVSEQYV.

CDR3 sequence reads: CASSPGSRSYNEQFF. CDR3 in DNA: TGCGCCAGCAGCCCCGGGAGTCGCTCCTACAATGAGCAGTTCTTC. The chain has TRBV5-1 and TRBJ2-1; perhaps TRBD2 as D (6 bases). The V gene's germline CDR1 is SGHRS and CDR2 YFSETQ. The CDR3 spans 15 residues. The V and J ends lost 4 bases and 0 bases respectively, with 11 bases between them.

The table lists this clone with a count of one. This chain uses TRBV9 with TRBJ2-2; TRBD1 agrees at 9 bases. V lost 0 bases to trimming and J lost 6 bases; unmatched junction nucleotides: 3. This CDR3 is 15 amino acids long. CDR1 is SGDLS and CDR2 is YYNGEE in the germline V gene. DNA for the CDR3: TGTGCCAGCAGCGTAGGACAGGGGGTTGCCGGGGAGCTGTTTTTT. The encoded protein is CASSVGQGVAGELFF.

The V gene is TRBV30, the J gene TRBJ1-5; possible D gene TRBD1, 5 bases. CDR3 length equals 15 residues. V dropped 0 bases and J dropped 11 bases, with 20 bases sitting between them. In germline, CDR1 is GTSNPN, CDR2 SVGIG (reference sequence). CDR3 in DNA: TGTGCCTGGAGTGTATTTGGGTCCCCCTGGGGGGCCCAGCATTTT. It codes for CAWSVFGSPWGAQHF.

The gene calls are TRBV28 and TRBJ2-7, with TRBD1 matching over 9 bases. After removal of 5 bases from V and 3 bases from J, the junction contained 20 bases not matched to a gene. This CDR3 is built from 19 residues. Looked up from germline, CDR1 is MDHEN and CDR2 is SYDVKM. Here the CDR3 DNA reads TGTGCCAGCAGTACGACCGGGACAGGGAGGTCGAGCGGCCTCTACGAGCAGTACTTC. Protein product: CASSTTGTGRSSGLYEQYF.

The chain is built from TRBV28 and TRBJ2-2; the match to TRBD2 covers 7 bases. J gave up 1 base and V 4 bases, and 9 bases lay outside the gene matches. This CDR3 is built from 17 residues. Germline assignment: CDR1 MDHEN and CDR2 SYDVKM. The CDR3 region is CASSSRFTSVNTGELFF. CDR3 DNA sequence: TGTGCCAGCAGTTCCCGATTTACTAGCGTGAACACCGGGGAGCTGTTTTTT.

The V and J genes are TRBV30 and TRBJ1-2; D is perhaps TRBD1 (5 bases). The CDR3 covers 12 residues. From germline, CDR1 is GTSNPN and CDR2 SVGIG (reference sequence). V was trimmed by 5 bases and J by 5 bases, leaving 12 bases between them. The CDR3 nucleotides are TGTGCCTGGGCCCTGGGGGGATATGGCTACACCTTC. This gives the protein CAWALGGYGYTF.

J is TRBJ2-7 and V is TRBV12-1; TRBD2 is the table's D call and was not checked against the DNA. TRBV12-1 is designated a pseudogene. The CDR3 is 16 amino acids. CDR3 sequence (DNA): TGTGCCAGCAGGGCGGTCTCCACTAGCGACTCCTACGAGCAGTACGTC. Protein: CASRAVSTSDSYEQYV.

The chain employs TRBV6-5 and TRBJ2-7; D remains ambiguous. The CDR3 contains 13 residues. Looked up from germline, CDR1 is MNHEY and CDR2 is SVGAGI. V gave up 6 bases and J gave up 6 bases, with 15 bases separating them. CDR3 in DNA: TGTGCCAGCAGACTTCCTTTCCTAGGCGAGCAGTACTTC. Translated, it gives CASRLPFLGEQYF.

V usage is TRBV27 and J usage is TRBJ2-7, with 10 bases identical to TRBD2. The germline V gene has CDR1 MNHEY and CDR2 SMNVEV (reference sequence). V dropped 5 bases and J dropped 4; count of bases not matched to a gene: 14. This CDR3 is 17 amino acids long. The CDR3: CASSPRAGLAGVYEQYF. The CDR3 DNA follows: TGTGCCAGCAGTCCTCGAGCCGGGCTAGCGGGAGTGTACGAGCAGTACTTC.

The chain carries TRBV2 and TRBJ2-1, with 11 bases identical to TRBD1. This CDR3 comprises 17 residues. The germline CDR1 and CDR2 sequences are SNHLY and FYNNEI. The V and J ends lost 4 bases and 0 bases, in that order; junction bases with no gene match: 5. The CDR3 bases are TGTGCCAGCAGTGGGGGACAGGGGGTACTCTCCTACAATGAGCAGTTCTTC. Translating it yields CASSGGQGVLSYNEQFF.

This clone occurred a few times. CDR3 in amino acids: CASKKVEGSYEQYF. The CDR3 DNA is TGTGCCAGCAAAAAGGTGGAGGGGTCCTACGAGCAGTACTTC. The chain couples TRBV5-8 to TRBJ2-7; a possible D gene is TRBD2 (6 bases). V lost 6 bases and J 1 base, leaving 14 bases between the germline ends. The CDR3 covers 14 residues. CDR1 and CDR2 from the germline V gene are SGHTS and YDEGEE.

A single count supports this clone. The chain joins TRBV11-2 to TRBJ1-5, with 8 positions matching TRBD1. After removal of 0 bases from V and 7 bases from J, the junction contained 5 bases not matched to a gene. The CDR3 covers 15 residues. Looked up from germline, CDR1 is SGHAT and CDR2 is FQNNGV. The CDR3 spells CASSLDRGRGQPQHF. CDR3 nucleotides: TGTGCCAGCAGCTTAGACAGGGGGCGCGGGCAGCCCCAGCATTTT.

The gene calls are TRBV28 and TRBJ2-3; D gene uncertain. This CDR3 contains 14 residues. CDR1 is MDHEN, CDR2 SYDVKM, per germline. Trimming removed 2 bases from V and 4 bases from J, with 10 bases in between. The CDR3 protein is CASSLSYSADTQYF. The CDR3 nucleotides are TGTGCCAGCAGTTTAAGTTATTCGGCAGATACGCAGTATTTT.

The rearrangement joins TRBV7-6 to TRBJ2-5, with TRBD2 matching over 13 bases. The CDR3 runs 16 residues. Germline V gives CDR1 SGHVS, CDR2 FNYEAQ. J gave up 3 bases and V 2 bases, and 3 bases lay outside the gene matches. In nucleotides, the CDR3 is TGTGCCAGCAGCTTACGAGGGACTAGCGGGGAAGAGACCCAGTACTTC. Protein: CASSLRGTSGEETQYF.

The rearrangement uses TRBV14 and TRBJ2-4, with D tentatively TRBD2 (6 bases). Germline CDR1 SGHDN, CDR2 FVKESK. V was clipped by 5 bases and J by 9 bases, with 14 bases between them. The CDR3 contains 13 residues. In nucleotides, the CDR3 is TGTGCCAGCAGCGTCCGACTAGGAAGCATTCAGTACTTC. As protein: CASSVRLGSIQYF.

The sample holds one count of this clone. The CDR3 sequence is CASSLRDRRTQPQHF. The CDR3 DNA is TGTGCCAGCAGCTTGAGGGACAGGCGTACTCAGCCCCAGCATTTT. This chain links TRBV5-6 with TRBJ1-5, with 8 bases that match TRBD1. The CDR3 sequence is 15 residues long. From germline, CDR1 is SGHDT and CDR2 YYEEEE. The V segment lost 1 base and the J segment 6 bases; nucleotides outside the gene matches: 6.

The chain uses TRBV24-1 and TRBJ1-2; 10 bases line up with TRBD1. This CDR3 spans 15 amino acids. The germline gives CDR1 KGHDR, CDR2 SFDVKD. The junction had 5 bases not matched to a gene; V was cut back by 4 bases and J by 4 bases. The CDR3 bases are TGTGCCACCAGTGACCCGACAGGGGGCTCCTATGGCTACACCTTC. Residues: CATSDPTGGSYGYTF.

The genes are TRBV5-1 and TRBJ2-4; possibly TRBD1 for D (5 bases). The CDR3 loop spans 14 amino acids. With 0 bases removed from V and 6 bases from J, the gap between germline ends came to 10 bases. Germline V gene data show CDR1 as SGHRS and CDR2 as YFSETQ. Here the CDR3 DNA reads TGCGCCAGCAGCTTGGATTCAAGGGGAAACATTCAGTACTTC. Its protein product is CASSLDSRGNIQYF. The full variable domain, completed using reference TRBV5-1 and TRBJ2-4, is KAGVTQTPRYLIKTRGQQVTLSCSPISGHRSVSWYQQTPGQGLQFLFEYFSETQRNKGNFPGRFSGRQFSNSRSEMNVSTLELGDSALYLCASSLDSRGNIQYFGAGTRLSVL.

The chain couples TRBV2 to TRBJ1-6; weak D call: TRBD1 (5 bases). This CDR3 has 15 amino acids. Deletions cut 3 bases from V and 5 bases from J, with 11 bases between. Germline lookup yields CDR1 SNHLY and CDR2 FYNNEI. The CDR3 loop reads CASSERGNHNSPLHF. CDR3 DNA: TGTGCCAGCAGTGAGCGGGGGAATCATAATTCACCCCTCCACTTT.

The chain carries TRBV12-3 or TRBV12-4 and TRBJ2-5; D unresolved. V gave up 3 bases and J gave up 1 base, with 3 bases separating them. The CDR3 runs 12 residues. Written as DNA, the CDR3 is TGTGCCAGCAGTTTGAGCCAAGAGACCCAGTACTTC. Protein: CASSLSQETQYF.

The genes are TRBV3-1 (or the pseudogene TRBV3-2) and TRBJ2-3; 13 bases are a match to TRBD2. This CDR3 contains 17 residues. From germline, CDR1 is LGHDT and CDR2 YNNKEL (reference sequence). Germline trimming cut 3 bases from V and 1 base from J; bases unmatched to any gene: 4. CDR3 protein: CASSQGLAGPRTDTQYF. The CDR3 DNA reads as TGTGCCAGCAGCCAGGGACTAGCGGGGCCCCGCACAGATACGCAGTATTTT.

This chain uses TRBV10-3 with TRBJ2-1; 16 bases are a match to TRBD2. The V gene end was trimmed by 0 bases and the J gene end by 7 bases; junction bases not matched to a gene: 3. The CDR3 runs to 17 residues. Germline-derived CDR1 and CDR2 are ENHRY and SYGVKD. In nucleotides, the CDR3 is TGTGCCATCAGTGAGTCGCGGGGACTAGCGGGAGGGAATGAGCAGTTCTTC. Translation: CAISESRGLAGGNEQFF.

The V and J genes are TRBV28 and TRBJ2-3; 9 bases map to TRBD1. Trimming took 5 bases from V and 4 from J; bases not matched to a gene: 7. The CDR3 totals 15 residues. Germline CDR1 and CDR2: MDHEN and SYDVKM. CDR3 sequence reads: CASSTSTGGADTQYF. The CDR3 nucleotides read TGTGCCAGCAGTACTTCAACAGGGGGCGCAGATACGCAGTATTTT.

The V gene is TRBV19, the J gene TRBJ1-5, with TRBD1 matching 7 bases. The germline CDR1 and CDR2 sequences are LNHDA and SQIVND (reference sequence). The CDR3 has 14 amino acids. Unmatched junction bases numbered 4, after V lost 7 bases and J lost 1 base. The CDR3 is CASKMGQSNQPQHF. CDR3 nucleotide sequence: TGTGCCAGTAAGATGGGACAGAGCAATCAGCCCCAGCATTTT.

The V gene is TRBV28, the J gene TRBJ2-1; 7 bases align to TRBD2. The CDR3 is 15 residues long. Germline V gene lookup returns CDR1 MDHEN and CDR2 SYDVKM. V shed 7 bases, J shed 4 bases, and the junction held 10 bases outside the gene matches. The CDR3 protein is CASMGGSLIYNEQFF. DNA of the CDR3: TGTGCCAGCATGGGCGGGAGCTTGATATACAATGAGCAGTTCTTC. Full variable domain (missing parts from reference TRBV28 and TRBJ2-1): DVKVTQSSRYLVKRTGEKVFLECVQDMDHENMFWYRQDPGLGLRLIYFSYDVKMKEKGDIPEGYSVSREKKERFSLILESASTNQTSMYLCASMGGSLIYNEQFFGPGTRLTVL.

This clone was counted only a few times. The chain has TRBV6-5 and TRBJ2-1; possible D gene TRBD2, 6 bases. The CDR3 is 14 amino acids. The V gene's germline CDR1 is MNHEY and CDR2 SVGAGI. The ends were cut back, 8 bases at V and 4 bases at J, with 15 bases in the middle. The CDR3 nucleotides are TGTGCCAGCGGGAGGTTGCGCTCTTACAATGAGCAGTTCTTC. It is translated as CASGRLRSYNEQFF.

The V gene is TRBV28, the J gene TRBJ2-3; D remains unclear. Trimming pared 5 bases from V and 0 bases from J, leaving 6 bases between. This CDR3 contains 13 residues. CDR1 and CDR2 (germline): MDHEN, SYDVKM. The CDR3 here is CASSERSTDTQYF. The CDR3 DNA is TGTGCCAGCAGTGAGAGGAGCACAGATACGCAGTATTTT.

J is TRBJ1-4 and V is TRBV6-1; 10 positions agree with TRBD1. V shed 4 bases and J 7 bases; nucleotides not matched to a gene: 15. CDR3 size: 18 residues. The germline CDR1 and CDR2 sequences are MNHNS and SASEGT. CDR3 DNA: TGTGCCAGCAGTGTTACTGTTGGACAGAGGACAGGGGGTGAAAAACTGTTTTTT. It is translated as CASSVTVGQRTGGEKLFF.

The chain combines TRBV4-2 with TRBJ2-3, with 7 bases that match TRBD2. Germline CDR1 reads LGHNA; CDR2 reads YNFKEQ. This CDR3 has 19 amino acids. Trimming cost V 0 bases and J 1 base; bases outside gene matches: 13. In DNA, the CDR3 is TGTGCCAGCAGCCAAGAACCCTTTGCGCGCGGGAGTCGCACAGATACGCAGTATTTT. It is translated as CASSQEPFARGSRTDTQYF.

J is TRBJ1-3 and V is TRBV20-1, with D maybe TRBD1 (5 bases). In germline, CDR1 is DFQATT, CDR2 SNEGSKA (reference sequence). There are 11 residues in the CDR3. Trimming left V 0 bases short and J 9 bases short, with 6 bases between. CDR3 in DNA: TGCAGTGCTAGAGATAGGGGCACCATATATTTT. Its protein is CSARDRGTIYF.